This T cell receptor beta chain stems from a study of T-cell memory formation after mild COVID-19. Study in general: The two donors had largely donor-specific TCR clusters.

This CDR3 has 14 residues. The germline V and J ends were trimmed by 2 bases and 6 bases, with 11 bases remaining between them. Germline V gene lookup returns CDR1 SEHNR and CDR2 FQNEAQ (reference sequence). Constant-segment-primed 5'RACE gave TCR alpha and TCR beta cDNA libraries with sample barcodes and UMIs. Each CDR3 protein gets one entry after TCRdb re-called the 5' RACE reads with MiXCR. This sample has 250,000 to 300,000 distinct CDR3 sequences, with roughly 16% found just once. The sample consisted of PBMCs or a T cell subset sorted from them (not recorded which). This sequence was found in a man younger than 30 who had mild COVID-19 (a few samples of this study predate the infection). Cell type and time point are not known. The chain carries TRBV7-9 and TRBJ2-1, with D maybe TRBD2 (6 bases). CDR3 region: CASSLSTSLNEQFF. The CDR3 coding sequence is TGTGCCAGCAGCTTAAGCACTAGCCTCAATGAGCAGTTCTTC. Combining the CDR3 with reference TRBV7-9 and TRBJ2-1 gives the whole variable domain DTGVSQNPRHKITKRGQNVTFRCDPISEHNRLYWYRQTLGQGPEFLTYFQNEAQLEKSRLLSDRFSAERPKGSFSTLEIQRTEQGDSAMYLCASSLSTSLNEQFFGPGTRLTVL.